The rows below give T cell receptor beta chains drawn from one sample of a study of blood T cells in healthy people across ages. MiXCR, applied by TCRdb to the 5' RACE reads, yields one record per CDR3 protein. The sample consists of 600,000 or so distinct CDR3 sequences, 45% to 55% of them appearing once. Sample: blood. These receptor sequences come from a man older than 75 in good health. Both conserved end residues are part of each CDR3. The order of the fields is CDR3 protein, CDR3 DNA, clone size, V gene, D gene, J gene. D genes are given only for firm matches. Not every row has a clone size; where given, it reads once, few, many or a size class.

CDR3aa: CASSDGVSQPQHF
CDR3nt: TGTGCCAGCAGTGATGGGGTTTCTCAGCCCCAGCATTTT
abundance: NA
v_gene: TRBV2
d_gene: NA
j_gene: TRBJ1-5

CDR3aa: CASSPPASGVHEQFF
CDR3nt: TGTGCCAGCAGCCCCCCCGCTAGCGGGGTGCATGAGCAGTTCTTC
abundance: NA
v_gene: TRBV9
d_gene: TRBD2
j_gene: TRBJ2-1

CDR3aa: CASSSADSPQTASTDTQYF
CDR3nt: TGTGCCAGCAGCTCAGCGGACAGCCCACAGACAGCTAGCACAGATACGCAGTATTTT
abundance: NA
v_gene: TRBV9
d_gene: NA
j_gene: TRBJ2-3

CDR3aa: CASSQERTGGSGEQFF
CDR3nt: TGCGCCAGCAGCCAAGAACGGACAGGTGGGTCGGGTGAGCAGTTCTTC
abundance: few
v_gene: TRBV4-3
d_gene: TRBD1
j_gene: TRBJ2-1

CDR3aa: CATTGEETQYF
CDR3nt: TGTGCCACAACCGGAGAAGAGACCCAGTACTTC
abundance: NA
v_gene: TRBV28
d_gene: NA
j_gene: TRBJ2-5

CDR3aa: CSARTAGSGPQHF
CDR3nt: TGCAGTGCGCGGACGGCCGGTAGTGGCCCCCAGCATTTT
abundance: NA
v_gene: TRBV20-1
d_gene: NA
j_gene: TRBJ1-5

CDR3aa: CASTAAGFTYNEQVF
CDR3nt: TGTGCCAGCACCGCAGCGGGATTCACCTACAATGAGCAGGTCTTC
abundance: NA
v_gene: TRBV28
d_gene: TRBD2
j_gene: TRBJ2-1

CDR3aa: CASSTVLAARADTQYF
CDR3nt: TGTGCCAGTAGTACTGTACTAGCGGCGAGGGCAGATACGCAGTATTTT
abundance: NA
v_gene: TRBV19
d_gene: TRBD2
j_gene: TRBJ2-3

CDR3aa: CASSPLLGAGEKLFF
CDR3nt: TGTGCCAGCAGCCCCCTTTTGGGGGCAGGTGAAAAACTGTTTTTT
abundance: few
v_gene: TRBV7-6
d_gene: NA
j_gene: TRBJ1-4

CDR3aa: CATSTGYEQYF
CDR3nt: TGTGCCACGTCGACAGGATACGAGCAGTACTTC
abundance: NA
v_gene: TRBV6-2/TRBV6-3
d_gene: NA
j_gene: TRBJ2-7

CDR3aa: CASSSGLAGGLEAQYF
CDR3nt: TGCGCCAGCAGCTCGGGACTAGCGGGAGGGCTAGAGGCCCAGTACTTC
abundance: NA
v_gene: TRBV5-1
d_gene: TRBD2
j_gene: TRBJ2-5

CDR3aa: CASRLAGFGANVLTF
CDR3nt: TGTGCCAGCAGATTAGCGGGGTTCGGGGCCAACGTCCTGACTTTC
abundance: NA
v_gene: TRBV12-3/TRBV12-4
d_gene: TRBD2
j_gene: TRBJ2-6

CDR3aa: CASSLYRIREGNEQFF
CDR3nt: TGTGCCAGCAGCTTGTACCGGATCAGGGAAGGCAATGAGCAGTTCTTC
abundance: few
v_gene: TRBV5-6
d_gene: NA
j_gene: TRBJ2-1

CDR3aa: CASSPDISRYGYTF
CDR3nt: TGTGCCAGCAGCCCGGACATCAGCCGCTATGGCTACACCTTC
abundance: NA
v_gene: TRBV7-2
d_gene: NA
j_gene: TRBJ1-2

CDR3aa: CASSPTMGRTDTQYF
CDR3nt: TGTGCCAGCAGTCCTACAATGGGGCGCACAGATACGCAGTATTTT
abundance: once
v_gene: TRBV28
d_gene: NA
j_gene: TRBJ2-3

CDR3aa: CASSGLAANYEQYF
CDR3nt: TGTGCCAGCAGCGGACTAGCGGCTAACTACGAGCAGTACTTC
abundance: NA
v_gene: TRBV7-2
d_gene: TRBD2
j_gene: TRBJ2-7

CDR3aa: CASRLAGGRTYEQYF
CDR3nt: TGTGCCAGCAGACTAGCGGGAGGACGAACCTACGAGCAGTACTTC
abundance: NA
v_gene: TRBV7-2
d_gene: TRBD2
j_gene: TRBJ2-7

CDR3aa: CASSTTGGSDEQYF
CDR3nt: TGTGCCAGCAGCACAACAGGGGGCTCTGACGAGCAGTACTTC
abundance: few
v_gene: TRBV7-2
d_gene: TRBD1
j_gene: TRBJ2-7

CDR3aa: CASSQELGTSPREQFF
CDR3nt: TGTGCCAGCAGCCAAGAACTAGGGACTAGCCCTCGTGAGCAGTTCTTC
abundance: NA
v_gene: TRBV14
d_gene: TRBD2
j_gene: TRBJ2-1

CDR3aa: CASSPGTASLNYGYTF
CDR3nt: TGCGCCAGCAGCCCTGGGACAGCCTCCCTCAACTATGGCTACACCTTC
abundance: NA
v_gene: TRBV5-1
d_gene: TRBD1
j_gene: TRBJ1-2

CDR3aa: CASSREHTRGYTF
CDR3nt: TGTGCCAGCAGCCGAGAACACACACGGGGCTACACCTTC
abundance: NA
v_gene: TRBV7-2
d_gene: NA
j_gene: TRBJ1-2

CDR3aa: CASSQGQGANTEAFF
CDR3nt: TGCGCCAGCAGCCAGGGACAGGGGGCGAACACTGAAGCTTTCTTT
abundance: NA
v_gene: TRBV4-1
d_gene: TRBD1
j_gene: TRBJ1-1